These 10 T cell receptor beta chains originate from one sample sequenced in a study of T-cell reconstitution after alpha-beta-depleted transplantation in children. Preparation of the TCRbeta library involved a method that used unique molecular identifiers. TCRdb itself ran the PCR reads through MiXCR, one entry per CDR3 protein. The table has roughly 74,000 distinct CDR3 sequences, less than 20% seen once. This specimen was PBMCs, mostly from graft donor cells, taken 360 days after TCRalphabeta/CD19-depleted stem cell transplant. These receptors all stem from a male patient between 2 and 10 years old who had a stem cell transplant for acute lymphoblastic leukemia, so the T cells may come from the graft donor.

This clonotype was recorded a few times. The chain links TRBV12-3 or TRBV12-4 to TRBJ2-1; D is ambiguous. The CDR3 totals 12 residues. V lost 7 bases to trimming and J lost 8 bases, with 12 bases between them. DNA of the CDR3: TGTGCCAGCAACCCCTCTCAGGATGAGCAGTTCTTC. As protein: CASNPSQDEQFF.

The chain couples TRBV12-5 to TRBJ2-1, with 9 nucleotides matching TRBD2. Germline CDR1 and CDR2: LGHNT and FRNRAP. The CDR3 contains 15 residues. The J segment lost 8 bases and the V segment lost 5 bases, leaving 10 bases of the junction unmatched. DNA of the CDR3: TGTGCTAGTGGTCTTAGCGGGAGATCGGTCGATGAGCAGTTCTTC. Amino acids: CASGLSGRSVDEQFF.

V is TRBV25-1 and J is TRBJ2-7; 7 nucleotides match TRBD1. Trimming took 4 bases from V and 3 from J; bases not matched to a gene: 3. CDR1 and CDR2 (germline): MGHDK, SYGVNS. This CDR3 is built from 13 residues. The CDR3 sequence: CASSADRVYEQYF. The CDR3 DNA reads as TGTGCCAGCAGTGCTGACAGGGTCTACGAGCAGTACTTC.

This clonotype was recorded a few times. The chain links TRBV12-3 or TRBV12-4 to TRBJ2-5; 11 bases are shared with TRBD2. The J segment lost 3 bases and the V segment lost 8 bases, leaving 11 bases of the junction unmatched. The CDR3 loop spans 16 amino acids. CDR3 sequence reads: CASSPWSLAGEETQYF. The CDR3 coding sequence is TGTGCCAGCTCCCCTTGGTCACTAGCGGGGGAAGAGACCCAGTACTTC.

In this sample, this clonotype turned up many times. The V call is TRBV5-5, the J call TRBJ2-5; D ambiguous. There are 16 residues in the CDR3. The ends were cut back, 1 base at V and 1 base at J, with 14 bases in the middle. Germline lookup yields CDR1 SGHKS and CDR2 YYEKEE (reference sequence). DNA of the CDR3: TGTGCCAGCAGCTTGAGTCCTTATTCCTTCCAAGAGACCCAGTACTTC. This translates into CASSLSPYSFQETQYF.

In this sample, this clonotype turned up a few times. This sequence joins TRBV11-2 and TRBJ2-1; D not resolved. The CDR3 has 13 amino acids. CDR1 is SGHAT, CDR2 FQNNGV, per germline. V gave up 2 bases and J gave up 8 bases, with 10 bases separating them. The CDR3 sequence is CASSLKPLHEQFF. CDR3 DNA: TGTGCCAGCAGCTTAAAACCCCTTCATGAGCAGTTCTTC.

This clonotype came up many times. The chain is built from TRBV7-9 and TRBJ2-1; 8 nucleotides match TRBD2. Germline loops: CDR1 SEHNR, CDR2 FQNEAQ (reference sequence). The trim removed 5 bases at V and 0 bases at J, leaving 3 bases unmatched. This CDR3 has 15 residues. CDR3 bases: TGTGCCAGCAGCCATAGCGGGGACTCCTACAATGAGCAGTTCTTC. This encodes CASSHSGDSYNEQFF.

The chain is built from TRBV5-1 and TRBJ2-1; 16 positions agree with TRBD2. CDR1 SGHRS and CDR2 YFSETQ come from the germline V gene. This CDR3 contains 18 residues. Trimming at V came to 3 bases and at J to 0 bases, leaving 3 bases not matched to a gene. CDR3 bases: TGCGCCAGCAGCTCGGGACTAGCGGGAGGGAGCTCCTACAATGAGCAGTTCTTC. This translates into CASSSGLAGGSSYNEQFF.

This clonotype was seen just once. The chain couples TRBV5-1 to TRBJ2-7; D perhaps matches TRBD1 (6 bases). The germline V gene encodes CDR1 SGHRS and CDR2 YFSETQ. This CDR3 has 14 residues. Trimming shortened V by 2 bases and J by 3 bases, and 12 bases separated the two germline ends. Here the CDR3 reads CASSLLDSYYEQYF. As DNA, the CDR3 is TGCGCCAGCAGCTTACTGGACAGCTACTACGAGCAGTACTTC.

The chain links TRBV5-1 to TRBJ2-5; D not resolved. V lost 4 bases to trimming and J lost 4 bases, with 11 bases between them. Germline-derived CDR1 and CDR2 are SGHRS and YFSETQ. This CDR3 is 13 amino acids long. As DNA, the CDR3 is TGCGCCAGCAGCCGGGTCGGCTCAGAGACCCAGTACTTC. Protein product: CASSRVGSETQYF.